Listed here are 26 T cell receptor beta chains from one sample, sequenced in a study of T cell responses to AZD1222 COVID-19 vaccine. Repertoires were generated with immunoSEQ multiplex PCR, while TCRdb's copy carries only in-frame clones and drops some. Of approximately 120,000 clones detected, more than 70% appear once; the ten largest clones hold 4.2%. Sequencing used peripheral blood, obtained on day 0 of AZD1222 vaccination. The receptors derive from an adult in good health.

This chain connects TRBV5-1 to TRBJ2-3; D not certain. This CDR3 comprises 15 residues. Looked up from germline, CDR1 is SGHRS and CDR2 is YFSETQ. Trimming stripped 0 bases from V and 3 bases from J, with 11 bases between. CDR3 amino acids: CASSLEGHATDTQYF. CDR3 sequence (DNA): TGCGCCAGCAGCTTGGAGGGTCACGCGACAGATACGCAGTATTTT.

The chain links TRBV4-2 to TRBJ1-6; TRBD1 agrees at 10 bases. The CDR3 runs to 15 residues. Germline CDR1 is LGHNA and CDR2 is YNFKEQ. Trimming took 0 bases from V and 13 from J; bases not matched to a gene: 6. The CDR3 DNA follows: TGTGCCAGCAGCCAAGATCCGGGACAGGGGACTCCCCTCCACTTT. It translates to CASSQDPGQGTPLHF.

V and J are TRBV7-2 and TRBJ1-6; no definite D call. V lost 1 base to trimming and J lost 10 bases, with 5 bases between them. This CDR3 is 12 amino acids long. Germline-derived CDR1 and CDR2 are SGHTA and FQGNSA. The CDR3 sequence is CASSLGASPLHF. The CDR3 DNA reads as TGTGCCAGCAGCTTAGGGGCGTCACCCCTCCACTTT. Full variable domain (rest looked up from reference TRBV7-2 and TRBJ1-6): GAGVSQSPSNKVTEKGKDVELRCDPISGHTALYWYRQSLGQGLEFLIYFQGNSAPDKSGLPSDRFSAERTGGSVSTLTIQRTQQEDSAVYLCASSLGASPLHFGNGTRLTVT.

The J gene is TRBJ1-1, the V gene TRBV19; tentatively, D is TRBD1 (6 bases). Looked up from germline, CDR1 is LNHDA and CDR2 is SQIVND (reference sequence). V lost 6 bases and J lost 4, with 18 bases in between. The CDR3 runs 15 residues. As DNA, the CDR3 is TGTGCCAGTAGACCCAGGGGAGGCTTGGGCACTGAAGCTTTCTTT. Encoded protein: CASRPRGGLGTEAFF.

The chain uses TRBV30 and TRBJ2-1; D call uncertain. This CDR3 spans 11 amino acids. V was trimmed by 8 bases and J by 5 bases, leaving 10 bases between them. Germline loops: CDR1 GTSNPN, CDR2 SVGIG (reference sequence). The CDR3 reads CARKGNNEQFF. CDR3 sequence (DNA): TGTGCCAGAAAGGGTAACAATGAGCAGTTCTTC. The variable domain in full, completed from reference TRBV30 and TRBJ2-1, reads SQTIHQWPATLVQPVGSPLSLECTVEGTSNPNLYWYRQAAGRGLQLLFYSVGIGQISSEVPQNLSASRPQDRQFILSSKKLLLSDSGFYLCARKGNNEQFFGPGTRLTVL.

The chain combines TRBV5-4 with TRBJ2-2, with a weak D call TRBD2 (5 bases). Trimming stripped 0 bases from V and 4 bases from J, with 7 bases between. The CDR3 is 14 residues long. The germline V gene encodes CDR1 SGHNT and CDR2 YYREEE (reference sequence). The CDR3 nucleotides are TGTGCCAGCAGCTTGGCGGGATCCACCGGGGAGCTGTTTTTT. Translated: CASSLAGSTGELFF.

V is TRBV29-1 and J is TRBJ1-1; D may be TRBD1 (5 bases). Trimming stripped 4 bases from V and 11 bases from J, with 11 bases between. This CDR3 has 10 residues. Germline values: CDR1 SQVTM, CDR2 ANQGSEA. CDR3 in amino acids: CSVGDQVAFF. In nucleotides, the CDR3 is TGCAGCGTTGGGGACCAGGTCGCTTTCTTT.

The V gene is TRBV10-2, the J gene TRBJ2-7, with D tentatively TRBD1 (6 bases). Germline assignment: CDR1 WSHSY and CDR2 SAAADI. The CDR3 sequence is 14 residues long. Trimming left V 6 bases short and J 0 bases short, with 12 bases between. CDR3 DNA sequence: TGCGCCAGCAGATCCTCGACAGGCTCCTACGAGCAGTACTTC. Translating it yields CASRSSTGSYEQYF.

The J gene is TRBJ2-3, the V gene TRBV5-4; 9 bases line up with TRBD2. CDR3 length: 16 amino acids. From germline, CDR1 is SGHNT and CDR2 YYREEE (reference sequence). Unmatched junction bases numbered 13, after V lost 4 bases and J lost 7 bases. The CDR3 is CASSLEGSGRRYTQYF. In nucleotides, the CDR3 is TGTGCCAGCAGCCTGGAAGGGAGCGGGAGGAGATATACGCAGTATTTT.

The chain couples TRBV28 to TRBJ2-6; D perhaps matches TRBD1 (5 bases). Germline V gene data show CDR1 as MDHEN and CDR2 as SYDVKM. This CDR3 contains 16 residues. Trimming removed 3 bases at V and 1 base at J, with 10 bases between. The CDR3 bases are TGTGCCAGCAGTTTGGCGGACATTTCTGGGGCCAACGTCCTGACTTTC. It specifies CASSLADISGANVLTF.

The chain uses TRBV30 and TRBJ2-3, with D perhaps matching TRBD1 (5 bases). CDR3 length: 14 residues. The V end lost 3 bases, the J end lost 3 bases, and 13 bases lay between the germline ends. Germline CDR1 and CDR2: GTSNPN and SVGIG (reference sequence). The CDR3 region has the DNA TGTGCCTGGAGCCCCGGCCAGGGTACAGATACGCAGTATTTT. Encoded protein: CAWSPGQGTDTQYF.

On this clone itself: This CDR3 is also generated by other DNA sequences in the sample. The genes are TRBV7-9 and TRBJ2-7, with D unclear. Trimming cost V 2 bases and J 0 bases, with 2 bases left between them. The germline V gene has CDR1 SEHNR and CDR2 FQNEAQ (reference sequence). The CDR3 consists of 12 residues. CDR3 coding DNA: TGTGCCAGCAGCTTAAGCTCCTACGAGCAGTACTTC. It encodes CASSLSSYEQYF.

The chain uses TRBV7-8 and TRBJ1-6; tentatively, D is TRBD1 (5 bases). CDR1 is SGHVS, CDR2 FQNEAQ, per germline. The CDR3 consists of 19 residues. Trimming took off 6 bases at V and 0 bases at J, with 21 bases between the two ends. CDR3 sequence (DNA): TGTGCCAGCAGAAAACATTCCGGGACCTCCATCTCCTATAATTCACCCCTCCACTTT. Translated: CASRKHSGTSISYNSPLHF.

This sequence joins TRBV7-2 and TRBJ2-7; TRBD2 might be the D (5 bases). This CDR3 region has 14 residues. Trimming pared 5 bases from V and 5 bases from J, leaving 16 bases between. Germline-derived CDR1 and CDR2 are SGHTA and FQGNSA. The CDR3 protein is CASSPGLTGDEQYF. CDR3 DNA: TGTGCCAGCAGCCCCGGACTGACTGGGGACGAGCAGTACTTC.

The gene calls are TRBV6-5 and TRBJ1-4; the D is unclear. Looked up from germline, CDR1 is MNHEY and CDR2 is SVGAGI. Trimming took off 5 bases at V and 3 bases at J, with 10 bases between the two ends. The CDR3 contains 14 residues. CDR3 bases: TGTGCCAGCAGTCCCGCTGCTGCTAATGAAAAACTGTTTTTT. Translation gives CASSPAAANEKLFF.

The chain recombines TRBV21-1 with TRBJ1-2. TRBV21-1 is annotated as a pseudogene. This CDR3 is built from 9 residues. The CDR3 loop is CASSKDYTF. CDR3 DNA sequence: TGTGCCAGCAGCAAAGACTACACCTTC.

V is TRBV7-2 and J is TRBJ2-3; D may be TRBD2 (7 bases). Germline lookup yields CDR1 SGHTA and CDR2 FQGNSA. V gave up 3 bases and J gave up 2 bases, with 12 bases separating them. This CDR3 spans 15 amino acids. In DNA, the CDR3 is TGTGCCAGCAGCTTCGGGGGGCCATCCACAGATACGCAGTATTTT. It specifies CASSFGGPSTDTQYF.

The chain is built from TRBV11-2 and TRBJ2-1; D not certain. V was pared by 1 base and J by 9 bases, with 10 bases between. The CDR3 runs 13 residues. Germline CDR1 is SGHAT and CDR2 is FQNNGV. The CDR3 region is CASSLVKDLEQFF. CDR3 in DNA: TGTGCCAGCAGCTTAGTTAAGGATCTTGAGCAGTTCTTC.

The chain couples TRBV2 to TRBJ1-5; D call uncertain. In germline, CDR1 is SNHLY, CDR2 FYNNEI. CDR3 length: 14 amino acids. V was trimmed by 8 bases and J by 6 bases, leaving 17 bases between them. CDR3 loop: CASSDGLYGQPQHF. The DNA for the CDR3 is TGTGCCAGCTCGGACGGGTTATATGGTCAGCCCCAGCATTTT. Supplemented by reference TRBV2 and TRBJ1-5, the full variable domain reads EPEVTQTPSHQVTQMGQEVILRCVPISNHLYFYWYRQILGQKVEFLVSFYNNEISEKSEIFDDQFSVERPDGSNFTLKIRSTKLEDSAMYFCASSDGLYGQPQHFGDGTRLSIL.

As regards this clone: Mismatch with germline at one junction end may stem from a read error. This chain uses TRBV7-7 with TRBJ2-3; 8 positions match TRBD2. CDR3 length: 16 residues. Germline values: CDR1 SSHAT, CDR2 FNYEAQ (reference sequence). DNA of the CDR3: TGTGCTAGCAGCTTAGGTGCGGGAGGTGGCACAGATACGCAGTATTTT. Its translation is CASSLGAGGGTDTQYF.

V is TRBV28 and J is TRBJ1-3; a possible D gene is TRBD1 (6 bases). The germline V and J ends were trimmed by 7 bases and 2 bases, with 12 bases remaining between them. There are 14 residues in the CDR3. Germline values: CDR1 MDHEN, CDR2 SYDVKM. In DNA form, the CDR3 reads TGTGCCAGCATCAAACAGGGCGCTGGAAACACCATATATTTT. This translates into CASIKQGAGNTIYF.

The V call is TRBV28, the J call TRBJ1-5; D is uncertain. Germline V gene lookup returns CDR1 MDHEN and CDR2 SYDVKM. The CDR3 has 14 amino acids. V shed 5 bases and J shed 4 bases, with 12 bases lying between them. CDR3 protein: CASSLSQVNQPQHF. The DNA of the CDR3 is TGTGCCAGCAGTCTTTCTCAAGTAAATCAGCCCCAGCATTTT. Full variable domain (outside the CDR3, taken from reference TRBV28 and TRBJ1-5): DVKVTQSSRYLVKRTGEKVFLECVQDMDHENMFWYRQDPGLGLRLIYFSYDVKMKEKGDIPEGYSVSREKKERFSLILESASTNQTSMYLCASSLSQVNQPQHFGDGTRLSIL.

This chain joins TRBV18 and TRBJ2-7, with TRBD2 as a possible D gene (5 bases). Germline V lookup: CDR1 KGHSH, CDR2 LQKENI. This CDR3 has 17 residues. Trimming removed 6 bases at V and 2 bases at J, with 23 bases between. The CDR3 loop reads CASSPRGRSFSTYEQYF. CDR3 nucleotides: TGTGCCAGCTCCCCCAGAGGGCGGTCCTTTTCGACCTACGAGCAGTACTTC.

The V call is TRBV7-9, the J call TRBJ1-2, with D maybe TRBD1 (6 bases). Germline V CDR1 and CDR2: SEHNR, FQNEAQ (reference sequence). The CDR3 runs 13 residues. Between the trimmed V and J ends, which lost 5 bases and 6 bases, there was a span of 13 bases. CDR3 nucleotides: TGTGCCAGCAGCACACAGGGATTCGATGGCTACACCTTC. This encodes CASSTQGFDGYTF.

This CDR3 reads CASSLQGPLSGANVLTF. For the CDR3, the DNA is TGTGCCAGCAGCTTACAGGGACCGCTATCTGGGGCCAACGTCCTGACTTTC. This chain links TRBV7-6 with TRBJ2-6, with D perhaps being TRBD1 or TRBD2 (5 bases each). V lost 2 bases, J lost 1 base, and 12 bases lay in between. The V gene's germline CDR1 is SGHVS and CDR2 FNYEAQ. The CDR3 spans 17 residues.

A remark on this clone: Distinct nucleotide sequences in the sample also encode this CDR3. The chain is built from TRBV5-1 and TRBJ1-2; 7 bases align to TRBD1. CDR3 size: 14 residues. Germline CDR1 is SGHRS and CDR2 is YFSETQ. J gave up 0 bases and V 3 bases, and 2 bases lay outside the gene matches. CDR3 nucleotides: TGCGCCAGCAGCTCAGGGGGAACTAACTATGGCTACACCTTC. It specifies CASSSGGTNYGYTF. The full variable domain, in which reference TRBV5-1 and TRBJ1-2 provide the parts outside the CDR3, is KAGVTQTPRYLIKTRGQQVTLSCSPISGHRSVSWYQQTPGQGLQFLFEYFSETQRNKGNFPGRFSGRQFSNSRSEMNVSTLELGDSALYLCASSSGGTNYGYTFGSGTRLTVV.